This T cell receptor beta chain stems from a study of patients and donors after allogeneic stem cell transplantation (TCRdb year 2020). This clonotype was seen ten or more times. Its target antigen remains unknown. Base qualities are not at hand, and no much larger clone is one base apart. Preparation of the library involved RT-PCR. Instrument used: NextSeq 550. TCRdb reprocessed the public reads (quality trimming at Q25 with fastp, clone calling with MiXCR) and kept in-frame beta chains. Records with the same CDR3 protein are collapsed into one entry carrying the most frequent genes and DNA. This sample is represented by 200,000 to 250,000 distinct CDR3 sequences; 11% to 15% of them were singletons. The ten biggest clones cover under 14% of the sample. V loses 5 bases of germline sequence and J loses 3 bases, and the interval between the two ends is 14 bases. Reading the germline V gene gives CDR1 SQVTM and CDR2 ANQGSEA. Spanning cysteine to phenylalanine, the CDR3 consists of 13 amino acids. Only the CDR3 portion is preserved as DNA: 39 bases, with reading frame beginning at the first base.

Material: blood, either unsorted or a sorted T cell fraction (not recorded which). This clonotype was sampled from a human donor who was either an allogeneic HSCT recipient or a stem cell or donor lymphocyte infusion donor (not recorded which). It is not recorded whose cells these are; they may come from a transplant donor. This receptor chain uses TRBV29-1 and TRBJ2-7; the D gene is possibly TRBD1, with 7 bases matching. The CDR3 in this case is CSVQGGPLYEQYF. DNA sequence: TGCAGCGTTCAGGGGGGACCTCTCTACGAGCAGTACTTC.